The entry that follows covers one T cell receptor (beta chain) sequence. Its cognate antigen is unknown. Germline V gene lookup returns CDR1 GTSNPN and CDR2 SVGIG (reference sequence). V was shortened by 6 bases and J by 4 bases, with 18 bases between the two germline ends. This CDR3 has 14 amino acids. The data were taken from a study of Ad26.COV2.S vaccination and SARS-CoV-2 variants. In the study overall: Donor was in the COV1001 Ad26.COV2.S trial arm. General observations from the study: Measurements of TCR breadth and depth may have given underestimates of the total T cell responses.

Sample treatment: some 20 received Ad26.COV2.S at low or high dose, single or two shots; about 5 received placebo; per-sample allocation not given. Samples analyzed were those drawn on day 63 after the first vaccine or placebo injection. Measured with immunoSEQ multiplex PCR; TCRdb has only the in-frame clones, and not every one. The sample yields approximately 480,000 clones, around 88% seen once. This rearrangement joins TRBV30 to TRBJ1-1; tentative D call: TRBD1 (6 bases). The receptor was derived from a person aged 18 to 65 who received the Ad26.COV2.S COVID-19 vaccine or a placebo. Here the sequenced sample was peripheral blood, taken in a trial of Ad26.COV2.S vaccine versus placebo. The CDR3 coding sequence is TGTGCCTGCGACAGGCGCTCATGGGTCACTGAAGCTTTCTTT. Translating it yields CACDRRSWVTEAFF.